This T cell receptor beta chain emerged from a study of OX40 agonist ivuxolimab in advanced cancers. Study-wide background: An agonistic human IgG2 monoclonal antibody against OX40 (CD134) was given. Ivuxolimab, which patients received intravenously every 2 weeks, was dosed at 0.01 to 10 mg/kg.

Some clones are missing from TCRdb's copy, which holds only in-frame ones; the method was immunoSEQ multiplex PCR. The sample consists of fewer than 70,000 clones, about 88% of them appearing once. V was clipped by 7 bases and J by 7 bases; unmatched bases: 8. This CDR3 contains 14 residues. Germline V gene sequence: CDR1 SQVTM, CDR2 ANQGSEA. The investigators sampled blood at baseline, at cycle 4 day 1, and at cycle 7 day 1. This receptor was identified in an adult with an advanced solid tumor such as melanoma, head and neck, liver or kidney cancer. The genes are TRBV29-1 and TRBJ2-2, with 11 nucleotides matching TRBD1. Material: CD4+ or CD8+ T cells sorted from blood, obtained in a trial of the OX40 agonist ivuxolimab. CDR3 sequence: CSALGTGGSGELFF. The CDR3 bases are TGCAGCGCCCTCGGGACAGGGGGTAGCGGGGAGCTGTTTTTT.